Listed here are 24 T cell receptor beta chains from one sample, sequenced in a study of T cells in Graves' hyperthyroidism and ophthalmopathy. Amplification targeted TCR beta CDR3 regions from RNA transcripts. The HTBI primer set drove a first-round RT-PCR of the TCR CDR3. One entry per CDR3 protein results from TCRdb running MiXCR on the multiplex PCR reads. Of 620,000 or so distinct CDR3 sequences in the sample, about 14% were seen once. The sample consisted of blood. The receptors here all came from a woman aged 50 to 65 with Graves' ophthalmopathy.

The CDR3 DNA reads as TGTGCCAGCAGCTTAGACAAGGGACTAGCGGGAGGGGGGAATGAGCAGTTCTTC. This sequence encodes CASSLDKGLAGGGNEQFF. V and J are TRBV7-2 and TRBJ2-1, with 16 bases that match TRBD2. In germline, CDR1 is SGHTA, CDR2 FQGNSA. The CDR3 runs 18 residues. J was trimmed by 7 bases and V by 1 base; bases with no gene match: 7.

The gene calls are TRBV4-3 and TRBJ2-3, with 10 nucleotides matching TRBD2. Germline trimming cut 0 bases from V and 4 bases from J; bases unmatched to any gene: 10. This CDR3 spans 18 amino acids. Germline loops: CDR1 LGHNA, CDR2 YSLEER. DNA of the CDR3: TGCGCCAGCAGCCAAGATACCCTAGCGGGAGTCGTGGCAGATACGCAGTATTTT. Encoded protein: CASSQDTLAGVVADTQYF.

This clonotype was counted at least ten times. The chain links TRBV2 to TRBJ2-1; the match to TRBD1 covers 9 bases. This CDR3 is 12 amino acids long. V trimming: 6 bases; J trimming: 8 bases; junction bases outside the gene matches: 2. CDR1 SNHLY and CDR2 FYNNEI come from the germline V gene. The chain's CDR3 is CASRDRGDEQFF. The CDR3 region has the DNA TGTGCCAGCAGGGACAGGGGCGATGAGCAGTTCTTC.

This clonotype was seen many times. V gene TRBV19 combines with J gene TRBJ2-7, with a weak D call TRBD1 (8 bases). V was shortened by 8 bases and J by 3 bases, with 17 bases between the two germline ends. CDR3 size: 14 residues. Germline CDR1 is LNHDA and CDR2 is SQIVND (reference sequence). The DNA for the CDR3 is TGTGCCAGTCGAGACAGGGGAGGGTACTACGAGCAGTACTTC. This translates into CASRDRGGYYEQYF.

J is TRBJ2-1 and V is TRBV29-1; D is perhaps TRBD2 (6 bases). The CDR3 sequence is 14 residues long. Germline values: CDR1 SQVTM, CDR2 ANQGSEA. Between the trimmed V and J ends, which lost 6 bases and 7 bases, there was a span of 19 bases. The CDR3 reads CSVRYPLGGNEQFF. The CDR3 DNA reads as TGCAGCGTACGCTACCCCCTCGGGGGTAATGAGCAGTTCTTC.

This clonotype was counted many times. The chain is built from TRBV7-2 and TRBJ2-7; 8 positions agree with TRBD2. The CDR3 spans 14 residues. Germline CDR1 reads SGHTA; CDR2 reads FQGNSA. V was pared by 5 bases and J by 3 bases, with 6 bases of the junction left unmatched. The CDR3 sequence: CASSPGLASYEQYF. The CDR3 region has the DNA TGTGCCAGCAGCCCCGGACTAGCCAGCTACGAGCAGTACTTC.

Many counts were recorded for this clonotype. This rearrangement joins TRBV28 to TRBJ1-5, with D unresolved. CDR1 and CDR2 from the germline V gene are MDHEN and SYDVKM. The CDR3 totals 12 residues. V dropped 5 bases and J dropped 8 bases, with 10 bases sitting between them. CDR3 bases: TGTGCCAGCAGTCAACAGATCAAGCCCCAGCATTTT. Translating it yields CASSQQIKPQHF.

The table lists this clonotype with a few counts. A clone one base away is much larger, so this may be a read error. The CDR3 loop is CSARETGTSGFGEAQYF. CDR3 DNA sequence: TGCAGTGCTAGAGAAACCGGGACTAGCGGTTTCGGAGAGGCCCAGTACTTC. The chain carries TRBV20-1 and TRBJ2-5, with 11 bases aligning to TRBD2. Germline lookup yields CDR1 DFQATT and CDR2 SNEGSKA (reference sequence). The CDR3 has 17 amino acids.

Ten or more counts support this clonotype. The chain carries TRBV19 and TRBJ2-7; no reliable D call. The CDR3 extends over 14 amino acids. Trimming removed 8 bases from V and 2 bases from J, with 16 bases in between. In germline, CDR1 is LNHDA, CDR2 SQIVND (reference sequence). This CDR3 is CASAIVGGTYEQYF. In DNA form, the CDR3 reads TGTGCCAGTGCAATAGTGGGCGGAACCTACGAGCAGTACTTC.

V gene TRBV20-1 combines with J gene TRBJ1-4; tentative D call: TRBD1 (6 bases). Germline CDR1 and CDR2: DFQATT and SNEGSKA (reference sequence). The germline V and J ends were trimmed by 6 bases and 2 bases, with 19 bases remaining between them. This CDR3 comprises 16 residues. In DNA, the CDR3 is TGCAGTGCGAAAAAGTTTGGGCAGGGGACTAATGAAAAACTGTTTTTT. The encoded protein is CSAKKFGQGTNEKLFF.

This clonotype was recorded at least ten times. This rearrangement joins TRBV7-2 to TRBJ1-3; D gene ambiguous. CDR1 is SGHTA and CDR2 is FQGNSA in the germline V gene. This CDR3 has 12 amino acids. Trimming removed 3 bases from V and 5 bases from J, with 5 bases in between. The CDR3 loop is CASSFDRNTIYF. The CDR3 region has the DNA TGTGCCAGCAGCTTCGACAGAAACACCATATATTTT.

This clonotype showed up many times. This chain joins TRBV30 and TRBJ1-1; D is undetermined. The V and J ends lost 0 bases and 3 bases respectively, with 8 bases between them. The V gene's germline CDR1 is GTSNPN and CDR2 SVGIG (reference sequence). CDR3 length: 13 residues. In DNA form, the CDR3 reads TGTGCCTGGAGTGTACAGCAGTACACTGAAGCTTTCTTT. It encodes CAWSVQQYTEAFF.

The sample holds many counts of this clonotype. V and J are TRBV18 and TRBJ1-3; no firm D call. Per the germline V gene, CDR1 is KGHSH and CDR2 is LQKENI. Trimming cost V 2 bases and J 0 bases, with 8 bases left between them. The CDR3 runs to 15 residues. The CDR3 sequence is CASSPGRNSGNTIYF. In DNA form, the CDR3 reads TGTGCCAGCTCACCAGGACGTAACTCTGGAAACACCATATATTTT.

Many counts were recorded for this clonotype. V and J are TRBV29-1 and TRBJ1-1; D ambiguous. Trimming took off 4 bases at V and 1 base at J, with 16 bases between the two ends. This CDR3 contains 15 residues. From germline, CDR1 is SQVTM and CDR2 ANQGSEA. The CDR3: CSVGLSSGKNTEAFF. The CDR3, as DNA: TGCAGCGTTGGTCTTTCGTCCGGAAAGAACACTGAAGCTTTCTTT.

V gene TRBV19 combines with J gene TRBJ1-1; 9 nucleotides match TRBD1. The germline V gene has CDR1 LNHDA and CDR2 SQIVND (reference sequence). Unmatched junction bases numbered 17, after V lost 0 bases and J lost 3 bases. The CDR3 consists of 20 residues. This chain's CDR3 is CASSIDLEIGGQGDDTEAFF. For the CDR3, the DNA is TGTGCCAGTAGTATAGATCTCGAGATAGGGGGACAGGGTGACGACACTGAAGCTTTCTTT.

This clonotype was recorded many times. The chain joins TRBV5-1 to TRBJ2-1; 9 bases match TRBD1. Germline CDR1 and CDR2: SGHRS and YFSETQ. The trim removed 7 bases at V and 3 bases at J, leaving 8 bases unmatched. The CDR3 has 15 residues. The CDR3 reads CASLTRDRVYNEQFF. The CDR3 nucleotides are TGCGCCAGCTTAACCCGGGACAGGGTCTACAATGAGCAGTTCTTC.

The chain is built from TRBV5-1 and TRBJ2-5; possibly TRBD1 or TRBD2 for D (5 bases each). This CDR3 comprises 15 residues. Germline V gives CDR1 SGHRS, CDR2 YFSETQ. The V end lost 4 bases, the J end lost 2 bases, and 15 bases lay between the germline ends. The CDR3, as DNA: TGCGCCAGCAGCAGGGACGGGATAATGCAAGAGACCCAGTACTTC. This translates into CASSRDGIMQETQYF.

This clonotype turned up a few times. This may arise from a read error, as a much more abundant clone is one base away. V is TRBV20-1 and J is TRBJ2-1; D unresolved. This CDR3 has 14 residues. Per germline, CDR1 DFQATT and CDR2 SNEGSKA (reference sequence). CDR3 nucleotide sequence: TGCAGTGCTAGACGTAGGTTGTCCTGCAATGAGCAGTTCTTC. Protein sequence: CSARRRLSCNEQFF.

This clonotype has a handful of counts. V and J are TRBV9 and TRBJ1-3, with a possible D match to TRBD1 (5 bases). Germline V lookup: CDR1 SGDLS, CDR2 YYNGEE. The V end lost 0 bases, the J end lost 0 bases, and 10 bases lay between the germline ends. This CDR3 region has 16 residues. CDR3 amino acids: CASSVGGWASGNTIYF. The CDR3 region has the DNA TGTGCCAGCAGCGTAGGGGGGTGGGCCTCTGGAAACACCATATATTTT.

This clonotype came up many times. The chain uses TRBV24-1 and TRBJ2-1; 9 nucleotides agree with TRBD2. Germline assignment: CDR1 KGHDR and CDR2 SFDVKD. J gave up 6 bases and V 4 bases, and 21 bases lay outside the gene matches. This CDR3 is 20 amino acids long. In DNA form, the CDR3 reads TGTGCCACCAGTGACCCTCTCGGGGGGTTAGCGGGAGAACGAGGCAATGAGCAGTTCTTC. Its protein product is CATSDPLGGLAGERGNEQFF.

This clonotype was counted at least ten times. The J gene is TRBJ1-1, the V gene TRBV2, with 9 bases lining up with TRBD1. Germline V lookup: CDR1 SNHLY, CDR2 FYNNEI. The CDR3 runs to 13 residues. The J segment lost 1 base and the V segment lost 6 bases, leaving 0 bases of the junction unmatched. The CDR3 bases are TGTGCCAGCAGGGACAGGGGGAACACTGAAGCTTTCTTT. Translating gives CASRDRGNTEAFF.

This clonotype was observed at least ten times. The chain is built from TRBV7-2 and TRBJ2-7; TRBD2 agrees at 9 bases. Germline CDR1 SGHTA, CDR2 FQGNSA. The CDR3 spans 17 residues. The V and J ends lost 2 bases and 3 bases, in that order; junction bases with no gene match: 11. The CDR3 coding sequence is TGTGCCAGCAGCTTAATGACTAGCGGAATTGTCAACTACGAGCAGTACTTC. This encodes CASSLMTSGIVNYEQYF.

V and J are TRBV4-3 and TRBJ2-2; 9 bases map to TRBD2. J was trimmed by 5 bases and V by 4 bases; bases with no gene match: 8. The CDR3 has 16 residues. The germline V gene has CDR1 LGHNA and CDR2 YSLEER. CDR3 loop: CASSPRGLALTGELFF. CDR3 bases: TGCGCCAGCAGCCCTAGAGGACTAGCGCTAACCGGGGAGCTGTTTTTT.

This clonotype occurred many times. J is TRBJ1-1 and V is TRBV6-1; TRBD1 matches at 7 bases. With 9 bases clipped from V and 4 bases from J, the junction kept 8 bases outside the gene matches. The CDR3 sequence is 13 residues long. CDR1 is MNHNS and CDR2 is SASEGT in the germline V gene. CDR3 bases: TGTGCCAGTGCTACCGGGACAGCCACTGAAGCTTTCTTT. Translating gives CASATGTATEAFF.